This T cell receptor beta chain emerged from a study of blood T cell repertoires in COVID-19. Study summary: Donors in the United States, Italy and Spain gave samples during acute or convalescent COVID-19. T cells, B-cell-depleted T cells, or PBMCs provided the cDNA or gDNA that served as material.

The CDR3 runs to 13 residues. V shed 7 bases and J shed 7 bases, with 17 bases lying between them. Germline V gene lookup returns CDR1 ENHRY and CDR2 SYGVKD. Source study methods: Estimation of nucleated cell counts was performed using reference gene primer amplification. Here immunoSEQ multiplex PCR was the method, and the copy in TCRdb shows in-frame clones only, minus some. Clone size and V and J calls were adopted from that table, with D and trimming inferred from the DNA. The data hold about 85,000 clones, with less than 85% observed a single time. Source material: peripheral blood. The chain employs TRBV10-3 and TRBJ2-7; D is perhaps TRBD1 (6 bases). The receptor comes from a human donor in a cohort sampled during active COVID-19. CDR3 sequence reads: CAITSPGVGEQYF. The DNA of the CDR3 is TGTGCCATCACCAGTCCAGGGGTGGGTGAGCAGTACTTC.